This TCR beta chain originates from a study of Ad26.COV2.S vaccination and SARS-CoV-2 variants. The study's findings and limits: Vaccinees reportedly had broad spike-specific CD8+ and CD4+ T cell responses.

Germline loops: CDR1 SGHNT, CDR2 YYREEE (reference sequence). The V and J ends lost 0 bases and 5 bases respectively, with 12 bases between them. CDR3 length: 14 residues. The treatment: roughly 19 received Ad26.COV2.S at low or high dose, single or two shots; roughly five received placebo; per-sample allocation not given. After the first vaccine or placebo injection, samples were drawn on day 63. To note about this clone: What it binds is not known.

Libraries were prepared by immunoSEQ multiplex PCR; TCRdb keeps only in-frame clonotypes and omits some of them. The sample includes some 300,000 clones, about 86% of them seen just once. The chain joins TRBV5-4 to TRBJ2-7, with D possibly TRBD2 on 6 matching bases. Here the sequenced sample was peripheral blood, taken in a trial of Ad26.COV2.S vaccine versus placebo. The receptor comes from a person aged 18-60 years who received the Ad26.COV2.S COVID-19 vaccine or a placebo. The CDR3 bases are TGTGCCAGCAGCTTGGGCGGGGTTAGAAACGAGCAGTACTTC. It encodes CASSLGGVRNEQYF.